This TCR beta chain originates from a study of blood T cells in healthy people across ages (dated by TCRdb to the mid-2010s). Notes on the research overall: In model experiments, roughly one uniquely barcoded TCR beta cDNA molecule per two T cells was captured by template switching. Donors of different ages were randomly distributed across sequencing lanes to avoid experimental bias. Using the same blood draw, the study looked at two additional independent replicas of 1 million unique cDNA reads for two donors, one aged 18 to 30 and the other aged 80 or older. Donors were grouped into four age groups: young (average roughly 17 years), middle-aged (about 38), aged (around 56) and long-lived (about 89). Using deep sequencing normalized with unique cDNA molecular identifiers, the study measured how TCR beta repertoire diversity changes with age.

The research as a whole found: Because donor CMV infection status was unknown, age-related changes in expanded clonotypes were potentially confounded. Total diversity estimates from one million sequenced T cells were considered lower bounds and underestimates. A strong correlation was found between observed TCR beta diversity and the percentage of naive T cells measured by flow cytometry. Since profiling was done on bulk unsorted PBMCs, naive and antigen-experienced compartments could not be conclusively compared. Compared with the aged group, the long-lived group had more naive CD4+ T cells, fewer expanded clones and increased TCR diversity, suggesting age selection. Observed TCR beta diversity per million T cells fell roughly linearly with age, and a significant reduction was already apparent by age roughly 40.

Libraries were made using 5' RACE. Sequencing used an Illumina HiSeq 2500. A second PCR of roughly 6 to 11 cycles was run with a J-beta primer mix and a sample-barcoded 5' primer. Each TCR beta cDNA molecule received a unique molecular identifier from a template-switch 5' adaptor carrying 12 random nucleotides. At least 2.5 million CDR3-containing paired-end reads were obtained from each sample. First-strand cDNA was synthesized from all RNA with the Mint cDNA synthesis kit, primed by a TRBC-specific oligonucleotide. Following uracil-DNA glycosylase treatment, all cDNA underwent a first 18-cycle PCR with the universal primers M1SS and BC2_uni_R. Per the source publication's procedure: For normalization, 1 million high-quality reads were randomly selected from each sample, with every read carrying a distinct molecular identifier. Instead of being binned into consensus sequences, reads with shared molecular identifiers were discarded. MiTCR, set to a Q25 quality threshold and the strictest error-elimination algorithm, was used for CDR3 identification, clonotype clustering and error correction. A nonparametric unseen species model with Euler transformation was used to estimate lower-bound total TCR beta diversity. TCRdb's own reprocessing of the public reads used fastp at Q25 and MiXCR and kept productive beta chains. Duplicate CDR3 protein sequences are folded into a single record with the most common DNA and genes. These V and J calls originate from TCRdb's pipeline instead of the authors' own analysis. The sample records 700,000 to 800,000 distinct CDR3 sequences, more than 40% of which are singletons. Less than 25% of the sample is taken by the ten largest.

Donors were about 36 systemically healthy Caucasian individuals from Russia aged 6 to 90 years. Ten milliliters of peripheral blood were drawn from each donor into EDTA-treated Vacutainer tubes. PBMCs were isolated by Ficoll-Paque density-gradient centrifugation, with at least 6 million obtained per sample. Trizol reagent was used to extract total RNA from PBMCs, with at least 6 micrograms per sample. For every donor, flow cytometry on a PBMC aliquot measured the percentage of naive CD45RAhigh/CD27high T cells. CDR1 and CDR2 are drawn from the germline V gene (reference sequence): MNHEY, SMNVEV. V has 2 bases trimmed and J has 4 bases trimmed; junction bases matching no gene number 5. The CDR3 spans 15 residues, from the cysteine through the phenylalanine. The sequence is cut down to CDR3 DNA, 45 bases in frame from base 1. A note on this clonotype: It has no known antigen specificity. The input lacks base qualities; no much larger clone sits a single base away.

Sequencing was carried out using blood. The sequence was obtained from a woman aged 60-75 years in good health. The rearrangement combines TRBV27 with TRBJ2-1; a stretch of 7 junction bases matches TRBD2. The CDR3: CASSLQTSTYNEQFF. The DNA sequence reads TGTGCCAGCAGTTTACAGACTAGCACTTACAATGAGCAGTTCTTC.